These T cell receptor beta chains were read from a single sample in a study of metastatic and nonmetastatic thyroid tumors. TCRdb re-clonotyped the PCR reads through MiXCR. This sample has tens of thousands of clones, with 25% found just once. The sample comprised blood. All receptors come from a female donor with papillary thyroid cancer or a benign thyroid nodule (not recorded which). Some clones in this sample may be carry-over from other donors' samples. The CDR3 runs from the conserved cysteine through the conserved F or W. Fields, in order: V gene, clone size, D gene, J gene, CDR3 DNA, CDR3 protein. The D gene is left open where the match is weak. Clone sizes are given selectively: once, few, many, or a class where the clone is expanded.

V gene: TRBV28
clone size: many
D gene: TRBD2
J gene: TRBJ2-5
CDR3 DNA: TGTGCCAGCATCAAAGGGGGACTAGCGGGACTGGAGACCCAGTACTTC
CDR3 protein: CASIKGGLAGLETQYF

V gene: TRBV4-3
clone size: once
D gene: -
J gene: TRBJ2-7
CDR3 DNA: TGCGCCAGCAGCCAAGAACTAGTCACATCCTACGAGCAGTACTTC
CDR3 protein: CASSQELVTSYEQYF

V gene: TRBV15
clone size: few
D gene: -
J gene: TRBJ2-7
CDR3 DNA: TGTGCCACCAGCAGGGGGACGGGGACCCCCTACGAGCAGTACTTC
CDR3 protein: CATSRGTGTPYEQYF

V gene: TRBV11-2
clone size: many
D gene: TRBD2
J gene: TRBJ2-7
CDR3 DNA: TGTGCCAGCAGCTTAATTTTCCGGACTAGCGGCTACGAGCAGTACTTC
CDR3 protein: CASSLIFRTSGYEQYF

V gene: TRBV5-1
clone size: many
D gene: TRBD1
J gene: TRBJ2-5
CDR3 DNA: TGCGCCAGCAGCTCCCCGACAGGGCCGTTTCTTCAAGAGACCCAGTACTTC
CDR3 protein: CASSSPTGPFLQETQYF

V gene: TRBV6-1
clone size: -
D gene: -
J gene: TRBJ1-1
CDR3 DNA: TGTGGCAGCAGGGGTGCCACAGCCGAGAACACTGAAGCTTTCTTT
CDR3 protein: CGSRGATAENTEAFF

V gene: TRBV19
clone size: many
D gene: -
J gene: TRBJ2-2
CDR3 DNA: TGTGCCAGTAGAGGTACAGGCGATGGGGAGCTGTTTTTT
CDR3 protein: CASRGTGDGELFF

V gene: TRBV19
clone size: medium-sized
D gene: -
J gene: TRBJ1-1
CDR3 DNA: TGTGCCAGTATTGGGGCTGAAGCTTTCTTT
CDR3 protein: CASIGAEAFF

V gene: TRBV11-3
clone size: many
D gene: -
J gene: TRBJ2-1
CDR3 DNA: TGTGCCAGCAGCTTTCAGGGTTTCGATGAGCAGTTCTTC
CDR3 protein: CASSFQGFDEQFF

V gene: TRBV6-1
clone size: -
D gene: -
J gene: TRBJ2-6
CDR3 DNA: TGTGCCAGCAGTGCGGGGGTGACTGGGGCCAACGTCCTGACTTTC
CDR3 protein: CASSAGVTGANVLTF

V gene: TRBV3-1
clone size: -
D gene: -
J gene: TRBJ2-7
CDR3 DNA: TGTGCCAGCAGCCGCAGTTATGGCAGGGGGGTCGAGCAGTACTTC
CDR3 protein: CASSRSYGRGVEQYF

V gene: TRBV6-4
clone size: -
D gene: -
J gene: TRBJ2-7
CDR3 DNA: TGTGCCAGCCGTGACTTCGACAGCTCCTACGAGCAGTACTTC
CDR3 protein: CASRDFDSSYEQYF

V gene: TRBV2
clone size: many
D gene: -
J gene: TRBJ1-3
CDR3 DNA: TGTGCCAGCAGTGAAGAGGCTAAGGGAAACACCATATATTTT
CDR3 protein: CASSEEAKGNTIYF

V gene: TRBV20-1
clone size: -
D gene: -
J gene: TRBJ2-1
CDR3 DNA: TGCAGTGCCCAACGTGATGGCAATGAGCAGTTCTTC
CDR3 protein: CSAQRDGNEQFF

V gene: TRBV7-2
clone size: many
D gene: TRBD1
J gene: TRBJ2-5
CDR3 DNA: TGTGCCAGCAGGCCCATCACCGGGACAGGGAAAGAGACCCAGTACTTC
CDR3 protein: CASRPITGTGKETQYF

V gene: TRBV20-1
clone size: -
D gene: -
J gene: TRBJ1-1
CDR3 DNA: TGCAGTGCTACAACCGGGAAGGCGACCACTGAAACTTTCTTT
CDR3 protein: CSATTGKATTETFF

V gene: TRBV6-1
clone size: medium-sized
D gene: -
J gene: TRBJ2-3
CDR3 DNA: TGTGCCAGCAGCCGAGATCGGGATACGCAGTATTTT
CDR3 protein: CASSRDRDTQYF

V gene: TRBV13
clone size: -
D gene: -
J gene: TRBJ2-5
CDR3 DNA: TGTGCCAGCAGCCCCTCCGGGAAGATAAATCAAGAGACCCAGTACTTC
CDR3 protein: CASSPSGKINQETQYF

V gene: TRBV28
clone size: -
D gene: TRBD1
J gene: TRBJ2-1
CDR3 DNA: TGTGCCGGGACAGGGAAGGACAATGAGCAGTTCTTC
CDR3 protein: CAGTGKDNEQFF

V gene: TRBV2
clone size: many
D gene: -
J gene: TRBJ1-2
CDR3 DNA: TGTGCCAGCAGGACAGCGAGGGGGGCTGGTGGCTACACCTTC
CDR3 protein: CASRTARGAGGYTF

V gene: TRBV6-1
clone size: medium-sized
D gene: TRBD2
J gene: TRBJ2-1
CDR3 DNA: TGTGCCAGCAGAGGGCGGGAGCTAGGTGAGCAGTTCTTC
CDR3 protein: CASRGRELGEQFF

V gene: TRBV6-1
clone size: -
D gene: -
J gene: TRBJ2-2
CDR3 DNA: TGTGCCACCACTGGACGGAACACCGGGGAGCTGTTTTTT
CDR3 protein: CATTGRNTGELFF

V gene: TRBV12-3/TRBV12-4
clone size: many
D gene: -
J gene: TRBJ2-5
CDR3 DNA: TGTGCCAGCAGTTTAGGGCCCTACTTAGATTTC
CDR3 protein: CASSLGPYLDF

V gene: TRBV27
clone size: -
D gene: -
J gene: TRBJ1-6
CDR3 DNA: TGTGCCACCCTCCCGGGTCGGGTTAATTCACCCCTCCACTTT
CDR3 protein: CATLPGRVNSPLHF

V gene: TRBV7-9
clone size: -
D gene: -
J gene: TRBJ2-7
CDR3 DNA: TGTGCCAGCAGCTTATCGGATATACATGCTGGGGAGTACTTC
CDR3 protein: CASSLSDIHAGEYF

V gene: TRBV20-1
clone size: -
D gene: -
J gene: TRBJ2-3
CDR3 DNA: TGCAGTGCAAAGACAAGTACTAGCACAGATACGCAGTATTTT
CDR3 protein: CSAKTSTSTDTQYF

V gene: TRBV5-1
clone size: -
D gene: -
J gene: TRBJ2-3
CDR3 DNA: TGCGCCAGCAGCTTGAGCCCTGTCACAGATACGCAGTATTTT
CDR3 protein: CASSLSPVTDTQYF

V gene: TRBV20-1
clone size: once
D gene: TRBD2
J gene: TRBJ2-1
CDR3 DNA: TGCAGTGCTTCCGGGACTAGCGGGAACTATGAGCAGTTCTTC
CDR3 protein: CSASGTSGNYEQFF

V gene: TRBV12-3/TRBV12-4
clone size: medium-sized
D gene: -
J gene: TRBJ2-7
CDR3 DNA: TGTGCCAGCAGTCCTCCAGGGGCGCGGTCCTACGAGCAGTACTTC
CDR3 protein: CASSPPGARSYEQYF

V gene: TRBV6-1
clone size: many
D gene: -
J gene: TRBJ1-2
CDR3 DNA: TGTGCCAGCAGAGTCAATGCTTACTATGGCTACACCTTC
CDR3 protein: CASRVNAYYGYTF

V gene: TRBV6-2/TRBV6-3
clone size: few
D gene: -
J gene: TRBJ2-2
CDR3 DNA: TGTGCCAGCAGGAGGACTGAGGACACCGGGGAGCTGTTTTTT
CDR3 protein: CASRRTEDTGELFF

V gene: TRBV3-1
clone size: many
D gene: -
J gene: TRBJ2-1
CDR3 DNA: TGTGCCAGCAGCCAAGAGGCATCCTCCGGGCTAGCGCCTTACAATGAGCAGTTCTTC
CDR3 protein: CASSQEASSGLAPYNEQFF

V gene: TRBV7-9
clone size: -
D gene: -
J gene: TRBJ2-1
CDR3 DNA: TGTGCCAGCAACGGACTATCGCGAGACGGTGAGCAGTTCTTC
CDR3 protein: CASNGLSRDGEQFF

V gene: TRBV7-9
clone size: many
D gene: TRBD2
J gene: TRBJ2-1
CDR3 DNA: TGTGCCAGCAGCTTAAATTGGGCGGGAGGGCCCTTCACTGAGCAGTTCTTC
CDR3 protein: CASSLNWAGGPFTEQFF

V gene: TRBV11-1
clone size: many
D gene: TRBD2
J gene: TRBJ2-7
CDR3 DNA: TGTGCCAGCGGGACTAGCGGGGGAACCTACGAGCAGTACTTC
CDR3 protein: CASGTSGGTYEQYF

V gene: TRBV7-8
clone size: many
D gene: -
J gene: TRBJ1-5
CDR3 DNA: TGTGCCAGCAGCTTACCTGGGGGGATAGTCACTCAGCCCCAGCATTTT
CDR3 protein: CASSLPGGIVTQPQHF

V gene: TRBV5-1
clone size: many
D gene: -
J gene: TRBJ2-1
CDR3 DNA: TGCGCCAGCAGCTTGGTACCTACCAACAATGAGCAGTTCTTC
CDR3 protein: CASSLVPTNNEQFF

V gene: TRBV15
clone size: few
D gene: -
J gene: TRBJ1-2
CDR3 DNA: TGTGCCACCAGGGGGGCAGGGAGTGGCTACGGCTACACCTTC
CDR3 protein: CATRGAGSGYGYTF

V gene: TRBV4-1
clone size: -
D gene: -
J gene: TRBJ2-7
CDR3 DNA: TGCGCCAGCAGCCAAGCCACAGGGTCCCGGTACGAGCAGTACTTC
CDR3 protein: CASSQATGSRYEQYF

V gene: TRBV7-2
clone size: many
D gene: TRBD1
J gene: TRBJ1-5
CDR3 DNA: TGTGCCAGCAGCCCCCCAGGGGGTGAGCAGCCCCAGCATTTT
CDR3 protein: CASSPPGGEQPQHF

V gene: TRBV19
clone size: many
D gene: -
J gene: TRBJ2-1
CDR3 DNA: TGTGCCAGTAGTATAGGGGGGAGGACATACAATGAGCAGTTCTTC
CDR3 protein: CASSIGGRTYNEQFF

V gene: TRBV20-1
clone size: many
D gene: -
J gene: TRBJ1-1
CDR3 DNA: TGCAGTGCTAGAGTGGGGTTTGGGTTCTTT
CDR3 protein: CSARVGFGFF

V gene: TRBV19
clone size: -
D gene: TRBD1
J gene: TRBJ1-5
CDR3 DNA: TGTGCCAGCAGGACAGAGGACAATCAGGGGGAGCATTTT
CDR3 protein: CASRTEDNQGEHF

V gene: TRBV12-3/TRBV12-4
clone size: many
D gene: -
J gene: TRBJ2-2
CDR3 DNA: TGTGCCAGCAGTTTAGACTCCGGGGAGCTGTTTTTT
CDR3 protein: CASSLDSGELFF